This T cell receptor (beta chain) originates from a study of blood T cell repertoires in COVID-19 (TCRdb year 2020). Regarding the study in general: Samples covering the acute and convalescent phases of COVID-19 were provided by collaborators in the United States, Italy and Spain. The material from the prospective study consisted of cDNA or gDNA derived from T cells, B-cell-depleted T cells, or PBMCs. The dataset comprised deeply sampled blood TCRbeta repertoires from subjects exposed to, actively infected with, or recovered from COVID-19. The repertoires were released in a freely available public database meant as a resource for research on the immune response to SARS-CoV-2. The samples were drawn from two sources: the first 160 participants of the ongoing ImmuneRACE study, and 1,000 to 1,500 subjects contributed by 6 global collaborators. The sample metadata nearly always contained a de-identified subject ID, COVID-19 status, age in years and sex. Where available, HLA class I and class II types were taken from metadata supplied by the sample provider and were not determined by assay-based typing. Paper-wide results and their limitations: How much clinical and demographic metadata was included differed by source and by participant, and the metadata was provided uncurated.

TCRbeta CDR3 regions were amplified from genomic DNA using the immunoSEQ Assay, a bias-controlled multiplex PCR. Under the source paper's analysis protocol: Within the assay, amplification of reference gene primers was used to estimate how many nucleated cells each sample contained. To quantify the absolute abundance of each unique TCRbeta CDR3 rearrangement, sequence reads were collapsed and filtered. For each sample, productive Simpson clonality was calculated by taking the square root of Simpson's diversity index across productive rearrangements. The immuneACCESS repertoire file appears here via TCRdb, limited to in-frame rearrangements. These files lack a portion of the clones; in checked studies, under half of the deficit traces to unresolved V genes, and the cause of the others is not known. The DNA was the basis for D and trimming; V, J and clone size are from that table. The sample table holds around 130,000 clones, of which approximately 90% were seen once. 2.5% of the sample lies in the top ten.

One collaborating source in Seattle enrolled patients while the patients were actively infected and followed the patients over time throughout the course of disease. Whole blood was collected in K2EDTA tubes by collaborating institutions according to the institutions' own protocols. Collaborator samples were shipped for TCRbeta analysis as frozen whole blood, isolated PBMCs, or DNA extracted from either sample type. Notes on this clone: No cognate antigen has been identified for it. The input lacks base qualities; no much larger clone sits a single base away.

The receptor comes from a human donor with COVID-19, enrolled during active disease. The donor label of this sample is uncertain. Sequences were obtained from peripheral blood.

The bases read TGTGCCAGCAGCTCCGTCAGCGGGAGTCCCGGGGAGCTGTTTTTT. It specifies CASSSVSGSPGELFF. Recombination linked TRBV11-3 to TRBJ2-2, and TRBD2 matches 8 of the central bases. CDR1 SGHNT and CDR2 YENEEA are derived from the germline V gene. Relative to germline, V is missing 4 bases and J is missing 6 bases, with 7 bases of the junction outside any gene match. The cysteine opens and the phenylalanine closes a CDR3 of 15 amino acids. The entry retains the CDR3 DNA only, 45 bases that are in frame from base 1.